This section outlines one TCR beta chain sequence together with its context. Its matching antigen is unknown. Mixed chimerism was transient after nonmyeloablative marrow transplants from related graft donors. This sample was included in a study of Tregs in tolerant kidney transplant recipients. General study results and limits: No direct test of biological reproducibility was done here. Activated donor B cell expansion appeared to reveal the most relevant donor-specific TCRbeta repertoire.

Sequenced by immunoSEQ multiplex PCR; TCRdb stores in-frame clones only, minus some. The table lists 40,000 to 50,000 clones, roughly 89% of them singletons. The receptor was derived from a human patient who received a combined kidney and bone marrow transplant. These T cells may partly come from the graft donor. The sequenced sample was CD8+ T cells from blood (PBMCs), obtained 12 months after the transplant.

Written as DNA, the CDR3 is TGCGCCAGCAGCCAAGACGGGAGCTCCTACAATGAGCAGTTCTTC. Residues: CASSQDGSSYNEQFF. This chain links TRBV4-3 with TRBJ2-1; possibly TRBD2 for D (6 bases). From germline, CDR1 is LGHNA and CDR2 YSLEER. V was clipped by 0 bases and J by 0 bases, with 6 bases between them. This CDR3 has 15 residues.